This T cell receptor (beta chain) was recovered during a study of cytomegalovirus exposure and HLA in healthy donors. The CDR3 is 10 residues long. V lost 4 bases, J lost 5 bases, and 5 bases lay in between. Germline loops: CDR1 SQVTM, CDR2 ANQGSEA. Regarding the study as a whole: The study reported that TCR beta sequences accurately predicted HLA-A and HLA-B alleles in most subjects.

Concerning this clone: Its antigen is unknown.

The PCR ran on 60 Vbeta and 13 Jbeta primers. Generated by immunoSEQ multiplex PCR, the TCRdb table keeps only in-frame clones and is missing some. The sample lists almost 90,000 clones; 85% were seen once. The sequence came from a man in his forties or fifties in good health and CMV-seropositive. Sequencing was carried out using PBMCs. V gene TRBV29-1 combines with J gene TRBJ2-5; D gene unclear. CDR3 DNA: TGCAGCGTTGCTTTGGAGACCCAGTACTTC. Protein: CSVALETQYF.